This is a list of T cell receptor beta chains from one sample in a study of T cells and copy number aberrations in small-cell lung cancer. TCRdb's copy holds only in-frame clones and misses some; the assay was immunoSEQ multiplex PCR. The data show roughly 2,000 clones, with 82% seen just once and roughly 5% held by the top ten. The material sequenced was normal tissue next to the tumor. These receptors came from a man aged 45 to 65 with small cell lung cancer. The CDR3 runs from the conserved cysteine through the conserved F or W. A D gene is named only where the DNA matches it firmly.

d_call: -; v_call: TRBV11-2; cdr3_aa: CASSLGMALNQPQHF
d_call: TRBD1; v_call: TRBV28; cdr3_aa: CASIQTDRASHEQFF
d_call: -; v_call: TRBV5-4; cdr3_aa: CASSPGTRNTIYF
d_call: TRBD1; v_call: TRBV6-1; cdr3_aa: CASSGRGTGGTDTQYF
d_call: -; v_call: TRBV5-1; cdr3_aa: CASSPPQGLATEAFF
d_call: -; v_call: TRBV12-5; cdr3_aa: CASGLGDDQPQHF
d_call: -; v_call: TRBV5-6; cdr3_aa: CASSLGSTEAFF
d_call: TRBD2; v_call: TRBV19; cdr3_aa: CASTIGTSLGDTQYF
d_call: -; v_call: TRBV9; cdr3_aa: CASSVASYNEQFF
d_call: -; v_call: TRBV2; cdr3_aa: CASSEAPDRTSAGTQYF
d_call: -; v_call: TRBV27; cdr3_aa: CASSLGLTDTQYF
d_call: TRBD2; v_call: TRBV9; cdr3_aa: CASSVAPGGADTQYF
d_call: -; v_call: TRBV19; cdr3_aa: CASGDTMNTEAFF
d_call: -; v_call: TRBV2; cdr3_aa: CASSANHQETQYF
d_call: -; v_call: TRBV7-3; cdr3_aa: CASSFQNGELFF
d_call: TRBD2; v_call: TRBV7-2; cdr3_aa: CASSFGLAVTGELFF
d_call: TRBD2; v_call: TRBV19; cdr3_aa: CASSTSGPVNEQFF
d_call: -; v_call: TRBV6-6; cdr3_aa: CASRRPRGDSNQPQHF
d_call: -; v_call: TRBV19; cdr3_aa: CASSIRSRAGYTF
d_call: -; v_call: TRBV30; cdr3_aa: CASRRRTADDLAFF
d_call: -; v_call: TRBV5-1; cdr3_aa: CASSLEEMNTEAFF
d_call: -; v_call: TRBV14; cdr3_aa: CASSPLGDEQFF
d_call: TRBD2; v_call: TRBV19; cdr3_aa: CASSRLAGGNTGELFF
d_call: TRBD2; v_call: TRBV10-3; cdr3_aa: CAIRTSGDTDTQYF
d_call: -; v_call: TRBV9; cdr3_aa: CASSKTSEQFF
d_call: TRBD2; v_call: TRBV27; cdr3_aa: CASRLAGDSEQYF
d_call: -; v_call: TRBV7-9; cdr3_aa: CASSVLETEAFF
d_call: -; v_call: TRBV2; cdr3_aa: CASSGDRFSGANVLTF
d_call: TRBD1; v_call: TRBV6-4; cdr3_aa: CASSDSGQGAYEQYF
d_call: TRBD2; v_call: TRBV27; cdr3_aa: CASSFSGGGRFGEQYF
d_call: TRBD1; v_call: TRBV19; cdr3_aa: CASRGGQGGNQPQHF
d_call: TRBD1; v_call: TRBV28; cdr3_aa: CASRSSRPRTGGFNTEAFF
d_call: -; v_call: TRBV18; cdr3_aa: CASSPSRLETQYF
d_call: TRBD1; v_call: TRBV27; cdr3_aa: CASGRDRRFNYGYTF
d_call: TRBD2; v_call: TRBV27; cdr3_aa: CASSPSGSAGANVLTF
d_call: -; v_call: TRBV4-1; cdr3_aa: CASSQVVTGDEAFF
d_call: -; v_call: TRBV7-2; cdr3_aa: CASSLITNEQFF
d_call: -; v_call: TRBV19; cdr3_aa: CASSIRRDRGNEQFF
d_call: TRBD1; v_call: TRBV5-8; cdr3_aa: CASSSGQGWFQPQHF
d_call: -; v_call: TRBV28; cdr3_aa: CATSGSSSYEQYF
d_call: -; v_call: TRBV6-1; cdr3_aa: CATLPGEAQETQYF
d_call: TRBD2; v_call: TRBV9; cdr3_aa: CASSILAGGTTGELFF
d_call: -; v_call: TRBV28; cdr3_aa: CASSSGRASTDTQYF